This T cell receptor beta chain was sequenced in a study of T cells in Graves' hyperthyroidism and ophthalmopathy. Comments on this clonotype: What it binds is unknown. A single base separates this from a much larger clone, so it may be a read error.

General study results and limits: Stable hyperthyroidism was separated from ophthalmopathy by a model based on 13 V-J features.

The CDR3 runs to 15 residues. The ends lost 7 bases at V and 10 bases at J; junction bases unmatched: 14. Germline CDR1 reads MNHEY; CDR2 reads SVGEGT. Regions amplified from RNA transcripts were the TCR beta CDR3 regions. The HTBI primer set drove a first-round RT-PCR of the TCR CDR3. TCRdb re-derived calls from the multiplex PCR reads in MiXCR, one entry per CDR3 protein. The sample shows about 380,000 distinct CDR3 sequences, more than 11% of them seen only once. This receptor was taken from a woman aged 55 to 70 with Graves' hyperthyroidism. The genes are TRBV6-2 or TRBV6-3 and TRBJ2-1; 9 bases are a match to TRBD2. Material: blood. CDR3: CASNPKREVFGEQFF. The CDR3 region has the DNA TGTGCCAGCAACCCGAAGCGGGAGGTCTTTGGAGAGCAGTTCTTC.